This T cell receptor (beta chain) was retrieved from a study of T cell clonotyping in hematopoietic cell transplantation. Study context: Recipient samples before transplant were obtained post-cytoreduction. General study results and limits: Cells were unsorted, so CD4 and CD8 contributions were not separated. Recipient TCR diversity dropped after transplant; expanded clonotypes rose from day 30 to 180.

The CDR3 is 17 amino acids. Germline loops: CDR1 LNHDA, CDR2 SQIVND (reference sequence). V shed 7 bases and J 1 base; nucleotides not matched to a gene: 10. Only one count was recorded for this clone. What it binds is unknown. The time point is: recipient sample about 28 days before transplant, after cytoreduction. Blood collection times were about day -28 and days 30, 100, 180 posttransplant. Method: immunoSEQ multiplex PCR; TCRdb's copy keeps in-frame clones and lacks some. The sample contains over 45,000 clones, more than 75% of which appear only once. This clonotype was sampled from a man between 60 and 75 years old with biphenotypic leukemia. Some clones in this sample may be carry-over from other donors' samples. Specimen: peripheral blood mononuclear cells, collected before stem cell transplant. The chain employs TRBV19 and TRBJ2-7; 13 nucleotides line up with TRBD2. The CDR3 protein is CASIGTSGVAGSYEQYF. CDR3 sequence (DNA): TGTGCCAGTATTGGGACTAGCGGGGTTGCCGGATCCTACGAGCAGTACTTC.